The next 19 T cell receptor beta chains were all read from a single sample in a study of early T cells in non-severe SARS-CoV-2 infection. TCRdb re-called the 5' RACE reads with MiXCR, one entry per CDR3 protein. The sample carries tens of thousands of distinct CDR3 sequences, roughly 5.4% recorded once. The sample was whole blood. The receptors stem from an adult who was a healthcare worker with PCR-confirmed SARS-CoV-2 infection or an uninfected control (not recorded which).

This clonotype occurred many times. This chain uses TRBV12-3 or TRBV12-4 with TRBJ2-2; D is ambiguous. V was clipped by 3 bases and J by 6 bases, with 5 bases between them. The CDR3 spans 12 residues. CDR3 sequence (DNA): TGTGCCAGCAGTTTTGGCCCCGGGGAGCTGTTTTTT. Amino acids: CASSFGPGELFF.

This clonotype appeared many times. The chain has TRBV14 and TRBJ1-2; D possibly corresponds to TRBD1 (6 bases). The germline gives CDR1 SGHDN, CDR2 FVKESK. V lost 4 bases to trimming and J lost 5 bases, with 17 bases between them. The CDR3 is made up of 15 amino acids. The CDR3 DNA follows: TGTGCCAGCAGCCTCTACGCCGCCAGGGGATATGGCTACACCTTC. Amino acid sequence: CASSLYAARGYGYTF.

This clonotype was recorded many times. Here the CDR3 reads CASSLERYNEQFF. For the CDR3, the DNA is TGTGCCAGCAGCTTAGAGCGCTACAATGAGCAGTTCTTC. The chain links TRBV7-6 to TRBJ2-1; D call uncertain. V was cut by 1 base and J by 3 bases, with 4 bases left in between. In germline, CDR1 is SGHVS, CDR2 FNYEAQ. The CDR3 sequence is 13 residues long.

In this sample, this clonotype turned up many times. The chain combines TRBV6-1 with TRBJ2-1; D is unclear. Trimming took off 1 base at V and 9 bases at J, with 4 bases between the two ends. Germline CDR1 and CDR2: MNHNS and SASEGT. This CDR3 region has 11 residues. CDR3 nucleotide sequence: TGTGCCAGCAGTGAAGGGTTTGAGCAGTTCTTC. It yields the protein CASSEGFEQFF.

This rearrangement joins TRBV4-3 to TRBJ2-1; D possibly uses TRBD1 or TRBD2 (6 bases each). The CDR3 totals 15 residues. V was cut by 2 bases and J by 4 bases, with 12 bases left in between. CDR1 is LGHNA and CDR2 is YSLEER in the germline V gene. The CDR3 loop reads CASSQWGAHYNEQFF. In nucleotides, the CDR3 is TGCGCCAGCAGCCAATGGGGGGCGCATTACAATGAGCAGTTCTTC.

This clonotype was seen ten or more times. The V call is TRBV28, the J call TRBJ1-4; D is unclear. The CDR3 sequence is 11 residues long. The V and J ends lost 3 bases and 13 bases respectively, with 9 bases between them. Per the germline V gene, CDR1 is MDHEN and CDR2 is SYDVKM. Here the CDR3 DNA reads TGTGCCAGCAGTTTCGAGGGCCGACTGTTTTTT. This codes for CASSFEGRLFF.

The rearrangement links TRBV6-1 to TRBJ1-1; D is ambiguous. Germline V lookup: CDR1 MNHNS, CDR2 SASEGT. The CDR3 consists of 13 residues. Between the trimmed V and J ends, which lost 4 bases and 0 bases, there was a span of 6 bases. CDR3 sequence (DNA): TGTGCCAGCAGTGGCTCAATGAACACTGAAGCTTTCTTT. Translated: CASSGSMNTEAFF.

This clonotype was picked up many times. The V call is TRBV7-9, the J call TRBJ2-2; 7 bases agree with TRBD2. The V gene end was trimmed by 6 bases and the J gene end by 6 bases; junction bases not matched to a gene: 4. This CDR3 comprises 13 residues. Germline V gene data show CDR1 as SEHNR and CDR2 as FQNEAQ (reference sequence). CDR3 loop: CASRRRESGELFF. The CDR3 DNA is TGTGCCAGCAGGCGGCGGGAGTCCGGGGAGCTGTTTTTT.

The rearrangement links TRBV7-9 to TRBJ2-1, with TRBD2 identical over 8 bases. The V and J ends lost 1 base and 4 bases, in that order; junction bases with no gene match: 3. The germline V gene encodes CDR1 SEHNR and CDR2 FQNEAQ (reference sequence). The CDR3 consists of 15 residues. In DNA form, the CDR3 reads TGTGCCAGCAGCTTAGGAGCGGGAGTATACAATGAGCAGTTCTTC. As protein: CASSLGAGVYNEQFF.

This clonotype appeared many times. The chain couples TRBV6-5 to TRBJ1-6; possible D gene TRBD1, 6 bases. Trimming removed 7 bases from V and 4 bases from J, with 14 bases in between. This CDR3 spans 15 amino acids. Germline V gene data show CDR1 as MNHEY and CDR2 as SVGAGI. The CDR3 spells CASTLDSPYNSPLHF. CDR3 DNA sequence: TGTGCCAGCACTCTGGACAGTCCATATAATTCACCCCTCCACTTT.

This clonotype came up many times. The chain links TRBV20-1 to TRBJ1-1; D unclear. This CDR3 is built from 14 residues. Trimming shortened V by 0 bases and J by 5 bases, and 13 bases separated the two germline ends. The germline V gene has CDR1 DFQATT and CDR2 SNEGSKA (reference sequence). CDR3 DNA: TGCAGTGCTAGAGATTCCCGGGGAGGTACTGAAGCTTTCTTT. Translation: CSARDSRGGTEAFF.

This clonotype has a count of ten or more. The rearrangement links TRBV19 to TRBJ2-1, with 10 bases that match TRBD1. CDR1 is LNHDA, CDR2 SQIVND, per germline (reference sequence). The junction had 7 bases not matched to a gene; V was cut back by 1 base and J by 7 bases. The CDR3 is 16 amino acids. CDR3 DNA: TGTGCCAGTAGTATAGTCGGGACAGGGGTGGCAAATGAGCAGTTCTTC. Amino acids: CASSIVGTGVANEQFF.

The table lists this clonotype with many counts. This chain joins TRBV12-3 or TRBV12-4 and TRBJ2-3; D possibly corresponds to TRBD2 (6 bases). Trimming stripped 3 bases from V and 0 bases from J, with 7 bases between. The CDR3 contains 14 residues. This chain's CDR3 is CASSLSGSTDTQYF. The CDR3 coding sequence is TGTGCCAGCAGTTTGAGCGGGAGCACAGATACGCAGTATTTT.

V gene TRBV10-3 combines with J gene TRBJ2-6, with 10 nucleotides matching TRBD1. Trimming took 6 bases from V and 3 from J; bases not matched to a gene: 8. CDR1 is ENHRY and CDR2 is SYGVKD in the germline V gene. This CDR3 contains 17 residues. CDR3 amino acids: CAISPGQGFGGANVLTF. In DNA form, the CDR3 reads TGTGCCATCAGCCCGGGACAGGGGTTCGGTGGGGCCAACGTCCTGACTTTC.

Many counts were recorded for this clonotype. The V gene is TRBV19, the J gene TRBJ1-5; 8 bases line up with TRBD1. Germline V gene sequence: CDR1 LNHDA, CDR2 SQIVND (reference sequence). CDR3 length: 16 amino acids. V was clipped by 0 bases and J by 6 bases; unmatched bases: 7. CDR3 region: CASSIDQLRGLQPQHF. CDR3 DNA sequence: TGTGCCAGTAGTATAGATCAGCTCAGGGGGCTTCAGCCCCAGCATTTT.

J is TRBJ2-1 and V is TRBV10-3, with D possibly being TRBD1 (5 bases). Germline V gives CDR1 ENHRY, CDR2 SYGVKD. Trimming left V 3 bases short and J 8 bases short, with 17 bases between. CDR3 length: 15 residues. CDR3 amino acids: CAISDGAGPGHEQFF. The CDR3 DNA sequence: TGTGCCATCAGTGATGGGGCAGGGCCCGGTCATGAGCAGTTCTTC.

This sequence joins TRBV7-9 and TRBJ2-2, with a weak D call TRBD2 (5 bases). The V end was cut by 4 bases, the J end by 4 bases, with 10 bases between. This CDR3 comprises 14 residues. The germline V gene encodes CDR1 SEHNR and CDR2 FQNEAQ (reference sequence). CDR3 bases: TGTGCCAGCAGCTCCTCGGCGGGCACCGGGGAGCTGTTTTTT. Its protein product is CASSSSAGTGELFF.

This clonotype occurred many times. The rearrangement links TRBV6-1 to TRBJ2-5; 7 bases line up with TRBD1. CDR3 length: 16 residues. The germline V gene has CDR1 MNHNS and CDR2 SASEGT. Unmatched junction bases numbered 6, after V lost 1 base and J lost 1 base. In DNA form, the CDR3 reads TGTGCCAGCAGTGAAGAAGGCAGGGGGTTCCAAGAGACCCAGTACTTC. It codes for CASSEEGRGFQETQYF.

The J gene is TRBJ1-5, the V gene TRBV12-3 or TRBV12-4; D gene unclear. This CDR3 contains 12 residues. Trimming cost V 5 bases and J 7 bases, with 9 bases left between them. CDR3: CASSANKQPQHF. DNA for the CDR3: TGTGCCAGCAGTGCTAATAAGCAGCCCCAGCATTTT.